This record concerns one T cell receptor beta chain sequence. The sample comes from a study of blood T cell repertoires in COVID-19. Background on the study: The cDNA or gDNA used as material had been derived from T cells, B-cell-depleted T cells, or PBMCs.

Profiled with immunoSEQ multiplex PCR; TCRdb holds only in-frame clones, not every one. In the table there are 650,000 to 800,000 clones, over 80% of which are singletons. The germline CDR1 and CDR2 sequences are LNHDA and SQIVND (reference sequence). The CDR3 consists of 13 residues. Trimming cost V 7 bases and J 7 bases; bases outside gene matches: 4. The source material was peripheral blood. This TCR came from a woman in her late teens or twenties with acute or convalescent COVID-19. The J gene is TRBJ1-6, the V gene TRBV19; 7 nucleotides match TRBD1. Here the CDR3 DNA reads TGTGCCAGTACCCCCAGGGGGAATTCACCCCTCCACTTT. This encodes CASTPRGNSPLHF.